The 22 T cell receptor beta chains below come from one sample, sequenced in a study of a mutant IDH1 vaccine in newly diagnosed glioma. Produced via immunoSEQ multiplex PCR; TCRdb's table is partial and in-frame only. The sample includes some 48,000 clones, around 80% of them seen just once. Indicated time point: week 35, safety follow-up. Every single dose of the vaccine, 300 ug of mutant IDH1 20-mer peptide, came with topical imiquimod. Their target antigens are unknown. The specimen comprised PBMCs, sampled from a glioma patient whose treatment included an IDH1 peptide vaccine. The origin of the receptors is a middle-aged man with glioma.

In DNA, the CDR3 is TGTGCCAGCAGAGGTAGCGGGAGGAGGGTCTACGAGCAGTACTTC. Translated: CASRGSGRRVYEQYF. This sequence joins TRBV2 and TRBJ2-7, with TRBD2 identical over 10 bases. Germline V gives CDR1 SNHLY, CDR2 FYNNEI. This CDR3 region has 15 residues. The ends lost 6 bases at V and 3 bases at J; junction bases unmatched: 8.

The chain is built from TRBV2 and TRBJ1-2; no firm D call. Germline V CDR1 and CDR2: SNHLY, FYNNEI. The CDR3 extends over 11 amino acids. V lost 8 bases to trimming and J lost 4 bases, with 8 bases between them. CDR3 protein: CASGQIYGYTF. CDR3 in DNA: TGTGCCAGCGGGCAGATCTATGGCTACACCTTC.

The chain has TRBV30 and TRBJ2-2; D is uncertain. The CDR3 contains 13 residues. Germline V CDR1 and CDR2: GTSNPN, SVGIG (reference sequence). Between the trimmed V and J ends, which lost 3 bases and 1 base, there was a span of 6 bases. CDR3: CAWRGMNTGELFF. CDR3 bases: TGTGCCTGGAGGGGAATGAACACCGGGGAGCTGTTTTTT.

The chain joins TRBV29-1 to TRBJ2-1; 10 bases match TRBD2. Germline CDR1 SQVTM, CDR2 ANQGSEA. The CDR3 is 14 amino acids. J lost 6 bases, V lost 7 bases, and 9 bases had no gene match. Written as DNA, the CDR3 is TGCAGCGCAGTCCTAGCGGGAGTTGTCAATGAGCAGTTCTTC. Its protein product is CSAVLAGVVNEQFF.

Here the CDR3 reads CAISEPLGRASEQYF. In DNA form, the CDR3 reads TGTGCCATCAGTGAGCCCCTTGGCAGGGCGTCCGAGCAGTACTTC. The chain links TRBV10-3 to TRBJ2-7, with D possibly matching TRBD1 (5 bases). With 2 bases removed from V and 6 bases from J, the gap between germline ends came to 17 bases. Germline CDR1 is ENHRY and CDR2 is SYGVKD. CDR3 length equals 15 residues.

V is TRBV29-1 and J is TRBJ2-2; 10 positions match TRBD1. From germline, CDR1 is SQVTM and CDR2 ANQGSEA. The CDR3 has 15 amino acids. V gave up 7 bases and J gave up 7 bases; unmatched junction bases: 12. The CDR3, as DNA: TGCAGCGCTTCCCAGGGACAGGGGACTGGCGGGGAGCTGTTTTTT. This encodes CSASQGQGTGGELFF.

This clone showed up just a few times. The chain joins TRBV5-1 to TRBJ1-1; the D is unclear. Between the trimmed V and J ends, which lost 2 bases and 3 bases, there was a span of 11 bases. Germline V CDR1 and CDR2: SGHRS, YFSETQ. The CDR3 runs to 14 residues. CDR3 loop: CASSLRSIDTEAFF. The CDR3 DNA reads TGCGCCAGCAGCTTACGGTCGATAGACACTGAAGCTTTCTTT.

CDR3 residues: CASSQEDALSSYNEQFF. The CDR3 nucleotides read TGCGCCAGCAGCCAAGAGGACGCCCTCAGCTCCTACAATGAGCAGTTCTTC. J is TRBJ2-1 and V is TRBV4-1; D is unclear. Germline lookup yields CDR1 MGHRA and CDR2 YSYEKL. V shed 0 bases and J shed 0 bases, with 12 bases lying between them. The CDR3 extends over 17 amino acids.

The gene calls are TRBV7-6 and TRBJ2-4; TRBD1 is a possible D gene (5 bases). The CDR3 has 15 residues. Germline assignment: CDR1 SGHVS and CDR2 FNYEAQ. The V end was cut by 1 base, the J end by 0 bases, with 7 bases between. CDR3 region: CASSLGQQAKNIQYF. CDR3 coding DNA: TGTGCCAGCAGCTTAGGACAGCAAGCCAAAAACATTCAGTACTTC.

The rearrangement links TRBV5-5 to TRBJ1-3; 10 bases are a match to TRBD1. The length of the CDR3 is 16 residues. Germline CDR1 reads SGHKS; CDR2 reads YYEKEE (reference sequence). J was trimmed by 1 base and V by 4 bases; bases with no gene match: 5. This CDR3 reads CASSTGTGDSGNTIYF. DNA of the CDR3: TGTGCCAGCAGCACCGGGACAGGGGATTCTGGAAACACCATATATTTT.

The chain carries TRBV4-1 and TRBJ2-7, with TRBD1 matching 9 bases. Germline trimming cut 1 base from V and 7 bases from J; bases unmatched to any gene: 11. The CDR3 runs 16 residues. Germline V gene lookup returns CDR1 MGHRA and CDR2 YSYEKL. As DNA, the CDR3 is TGCGCCAGCAGCCAAGGGGTGGGACAGGGCGAGGGGGAGCAGTACTTC. Its translation is CASSQGVGQGEGEQYF.

The J gene is TRBJ2-3, the V gene TRBV5-1; no definite D call. This CDR3 region has 15 residues. Per the germline V gene, CDR1 is SGHRS and CDR2 is YFSETQ. V was trimmed by 1 base and J by 2 bases, leaving 11 bases between them. The CDR3 spells CASSLTSISTDTQYF. Written as DNA, the CDR3 is TGCGCCAGCAGCTTGACCAGCATCTCCACAGATACGCAGTATTTT.

CDR3 sequence: CASSLAIGERETQYF. CDR3 coding DNA: TGTGCCAGCAGCTTAGCTATCGGGGAGAGAGAGACCCAGTACTTC. The chain has TRBV7-9 and TRBJ2-5, with D possibly being TRBD2 (5 bases). Trimming removed 0 bases at V and 4 bases at J, with 12 bases between. This CDR3 has 15 amino acids. Germline loops: CDR1 SEHNR, CDR2 FQNEAQ (reference sequence). Full variable domain (rest looked up from reference TRBV7-9 and TRBJ2-5): DTGVSQNPRHKITKRGQNVTFRCDPISEHNRLYWYRQTLGQGPEFLTYFQNEAQLEKSRLLSDRFSAERPKGSFSTLEIQRTEQGDSAMYLCASSLAIGERETQYFGPGTRLLVL.

The chain is built from TRBV19 and TRBJ2-2; TRBD2 matches 7 bases. V trimming: 7 bases; J trimming: 4 bases; junction bases outside the gene matches: 9. The CDR3 runs to 15 residues. The germline V gene has CDR1 LNHDA and CDR2 SQIVND (reference sequence). CDR3 DNA sequence: TGTGCCAGTACCATCTGGCGGGAGACCACCGGGGAGCTGTTTTTT. Translation gives CASTIWRETTGELFF.

The rearrangement links TRBV6-1 to TRBJ1-2; D not resolved. Germline CDR1 is MNHNS and CDR2 is SASEGT. This CDR3 has 13 amino acids. Deletions cut 5 bases from V and 1 base from J, with 8 bases between. The CDR3 nucleotides are TGTGCCAGCAGTCTGGACGGTAACTATGGCTACACCTTC. It encodes CASSLDGNYGYTF.

V and J are TRBV27 and TRBJ2-7; possibly TRBD2 for D (5 bases). The CDR3 is 14 amino acids. V was shortened by 7 bases and J by 0 bases, with 13 bases between the two germline ends. Germline assignment: CDR1 MNHEY and CDR2 SMNVEV (reference sequence). CDR3 in amino acids: CASKIRGVSYEQYF. The CDR3 nucleotides are TGTGCCAGCAAAATCCGGGGAGTCTCCTACGAGCAGTACTTC.

The rearrangement uses TRBV18 and TRBJ2-4; D may be TRBD1 or TRBD2 (6 bases each). The CDR3 sequence is 14 residues long. Trimming pared 3 bases from V and 9 bases from J, leaving 15 bases between. Germline V gene sequence: CDR1 KGHSH, CDR2 LQKENI. The CDR3 reads CASSPQDKGGIQYF. The CDR3 DNA reads as TGTGCCAGCTCACCCCAAGACAAGGGGGGCATTCAGTACTTC.

This chain connects TRBV5-1 to TRBJ2-5; D possibly corresponds to TRBD2 (6 bases). The CDR3 runs to 15 residues. The V gene lost 2 bases and the J gene lost 1 base, with 12 bases spanning the gap. The germline CDR1 and CDR2 sequences are SGHRS and YFSETQ. CDR3 nucleotide sequence: TGCGCCAGCAGCTTAGGAGCGGGCACCCAAGAGACCCAGTACTTC. Amino acid sequence: CASSLGAGTQETQYF.

This clone was seen many times. The chain employs TRBV4-2 and TRBJ1-2; no clear D. Trimming shortened V by 4 bases and J by 3 bases, and 12 bases separated the two germline ends. CDR3 length equals 14 residues. Looked up from germline, CDR1 is LGHNA and CDR2 is YNFKEQ. This CDR3 is CASSPKGLDYGYTF. DNA for the CDR3: TGTGCCAGCAGCCCCAAGGGTCTGGACTATGGCTACACCTTC.

The chain combines TRBV15 with TRBJ1-4; D might be TRBD1 (5 bases). CDR1 is LNHNV and CDR2 is YYDKDF in the germline V gene (reference sequence). This CDR3 contains 16 residues. V lost 3 bases to trimming and J lost 0 bases, with 11 bases between them. DNA for the CDR3: TGTGCCACCAGCAGGGGCCAAGGGGCAACTAATGAAAAACTGTTTTTT. Residues: CATSRGQGATNEKLFF.

The CDR3 DNA is TGTGCCAGTAGTGAGCCCCTAGCGGGAGGGCCGGGTACGCAGTATTTT. Amino acid sequence: CASSEPLAGGPGTQYF. The rearrangement uses TRBV19 and TRBJ2-3; 12 nucleotides line up with TRBD2. The CDR3 consists of 16 residues. Germline values: CDR1 LNHDA, CDR2 SQIVND (reference sequence). The ends lost 5 bases at V and 8 bases at J; junction bases unmatched: 11.

The chain links TRBV5-4 to TRBJ2-7; D is tentatively TRBD1 or TRBD2 (5 bases each). The CDR3 has 14 residues. V lost 2 bases, J lost 1 base, and 10 bases lay in between. In germline, CDR1 is SGHNT, CDR2 YYREEE (reference sequence). CDR3 nucleotide sequence: TGTGCCAGCAGCTTATGGGGGATATCCTACGAGCAGTACTTC. This codes for CASSLWGISYEQYF.